This record concerns one T cell receptor (beta chain) sequence. Its antigen is still unknown. The data derive from a study of cytomegalovirus exposure and HLA in healthy donors. CDR1 SNHLY and CDR2 FYNNEI come from the germline V gene. The germline V and J ends were trimmed by 6 bases and 4 bases, with 13 bases remaining between them. The CDR3 is 14 residues long. The PCR ran on 60 Vbeta and 13 Jbeta primers. Some clones are missing from TCRdb's copy, which holds only in-frame ones; the method was immunoSEQ multiplex PCR. The sample lists approximately 110,000 clones, under 80% occurring once. Study outcomes and limitations: Analyzed later, association rates of TCRs varied across HLA loci, with DRB1 most and HLA-C fewest.

The rearrangement joins TRBV2 to TRBJ2-1; the D gene is possibly TRBD1 (6 bases). The receptor was derived from a woman aged 50 to 60 in good health and CMV-seropositive. Sequencing input: PBMCs. The DNA for the CDR3 is TGTGCCAGCAGCGACGCCGGACAGTACAATGAGCAGTTCTTC. Protein: CASSDAGQYNEQFF.